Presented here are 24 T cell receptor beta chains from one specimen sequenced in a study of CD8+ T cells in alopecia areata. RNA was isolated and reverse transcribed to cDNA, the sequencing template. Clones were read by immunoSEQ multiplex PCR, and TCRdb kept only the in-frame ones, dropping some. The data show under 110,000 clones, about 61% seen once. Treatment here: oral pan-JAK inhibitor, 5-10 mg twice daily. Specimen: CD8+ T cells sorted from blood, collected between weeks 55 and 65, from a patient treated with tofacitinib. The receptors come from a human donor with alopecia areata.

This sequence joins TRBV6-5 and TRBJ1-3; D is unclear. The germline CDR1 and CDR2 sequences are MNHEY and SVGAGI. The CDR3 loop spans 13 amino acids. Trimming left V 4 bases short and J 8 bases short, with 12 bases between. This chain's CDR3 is CASSLYPRDTIYF. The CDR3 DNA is TGTGCCAGCAGTTTATACCCTCGGGACACCATATATTTT.

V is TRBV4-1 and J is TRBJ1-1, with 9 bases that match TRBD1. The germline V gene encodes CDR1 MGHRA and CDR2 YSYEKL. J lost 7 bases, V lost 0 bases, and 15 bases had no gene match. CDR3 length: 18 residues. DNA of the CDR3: TGCGCCAGCAGCCAAGACGTCCCAGACAGGGGGTCAGTCAATGAAGCTTTCTTT. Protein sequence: CASSQDVPDRGSVNEAFF.

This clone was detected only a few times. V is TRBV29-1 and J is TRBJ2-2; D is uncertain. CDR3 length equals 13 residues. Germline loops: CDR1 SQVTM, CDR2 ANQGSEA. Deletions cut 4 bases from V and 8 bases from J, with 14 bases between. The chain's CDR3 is CSVVQRFPGELFF. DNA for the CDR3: TGCAGCGTTGTACAAAGGTTTCCTGGGGAGCTGTTTTTT.

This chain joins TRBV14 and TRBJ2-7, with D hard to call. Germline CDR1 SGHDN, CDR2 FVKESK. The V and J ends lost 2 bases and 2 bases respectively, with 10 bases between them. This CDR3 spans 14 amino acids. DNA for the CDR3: TGTGCCAGCAGCCAAACGACACGGCCCTACGAGCAGTACTTC. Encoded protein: CASSQTTRPYEQYF.

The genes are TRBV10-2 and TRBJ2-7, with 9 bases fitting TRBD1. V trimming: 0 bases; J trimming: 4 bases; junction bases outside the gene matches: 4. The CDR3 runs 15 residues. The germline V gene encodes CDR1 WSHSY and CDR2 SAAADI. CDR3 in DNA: TGCGCCAGCAGTGAGTCGGACAGGGGAACTTACGAGCAGTACTTC. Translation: CASSESDRGTYEQYF.

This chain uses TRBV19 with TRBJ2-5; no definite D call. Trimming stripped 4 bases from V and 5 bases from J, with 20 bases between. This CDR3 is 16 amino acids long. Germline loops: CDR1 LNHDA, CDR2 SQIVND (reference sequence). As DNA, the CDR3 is TGTGCCAGTAGTACCCCCCTGGAGCGAGACGAGGAGACCCAGTACTTC. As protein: CASSTPLERDEETQYF. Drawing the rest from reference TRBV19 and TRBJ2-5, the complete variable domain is DGGITQSPKYLFRKEGQNVTLSCEQNLNHDAMYWYRQDPGQGLRLIYYSQIVNDFQKGDIAEGYSVSREKKESFPLTVTSAQKNPTAFYLCASSTPLERDEETQYFGPGTRLLVL.

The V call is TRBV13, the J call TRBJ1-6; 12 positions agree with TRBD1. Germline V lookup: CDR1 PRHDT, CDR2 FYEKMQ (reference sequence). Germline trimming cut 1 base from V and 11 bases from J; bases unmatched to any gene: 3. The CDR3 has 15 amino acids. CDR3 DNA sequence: TGTGCCAGCAGCTTAGCTGGGACAGGGGGCGCACCCCTCCACTTT. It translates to CASSLAGTGGAPLHF.

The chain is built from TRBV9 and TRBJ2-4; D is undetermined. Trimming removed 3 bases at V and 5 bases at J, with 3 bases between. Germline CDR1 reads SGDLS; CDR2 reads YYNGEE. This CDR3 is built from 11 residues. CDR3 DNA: TGTGCCAGCAGCGCACAAAACATTCAGTACTTC. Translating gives CASSAQNIQYF.

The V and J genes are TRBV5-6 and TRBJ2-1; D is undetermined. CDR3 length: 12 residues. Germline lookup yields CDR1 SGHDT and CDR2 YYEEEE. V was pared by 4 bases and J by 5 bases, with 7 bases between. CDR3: CASSRNDNEQFF. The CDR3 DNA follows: TGTGCCAGCAGCCGCAACGACAATGAGCAGTTCTTC.

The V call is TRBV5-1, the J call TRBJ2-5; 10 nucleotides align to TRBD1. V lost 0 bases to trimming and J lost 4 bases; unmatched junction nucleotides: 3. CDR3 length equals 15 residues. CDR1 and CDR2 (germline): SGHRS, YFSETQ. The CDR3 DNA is TGCGCCAGCAGCTTGGAAGGACAGGGGGGAGAGACCCAGTACTTC. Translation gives CASSLEGQGGETQYF.

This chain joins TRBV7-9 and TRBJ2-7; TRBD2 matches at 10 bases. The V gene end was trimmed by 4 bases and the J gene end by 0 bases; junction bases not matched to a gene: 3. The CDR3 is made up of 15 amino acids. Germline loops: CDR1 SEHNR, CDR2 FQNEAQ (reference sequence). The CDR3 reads CASSSLAGGSYEQYF. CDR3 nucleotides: TGTGCCAGCAGCTCCTTAGCGGGGGGCTCCTACGAGCAGTACTTC.

The CDR3 DNA reads TGTGCCAGCAGCTCCCACCGGGGGGACAGGGCCACCGGGGAGCTGTTTTTT. Translating gives CASSSHRGDRATGELFF. The V and J genes are TRBV9 and TRBJ2-2; 9 bases fit TRBD1. V gave up 4 bases and J gave up 4 bases; unmatched junction bases: 11. CDR3 length: 17 residues. Germline CDR1 and CDR2: SGDLS and YYNGEE.

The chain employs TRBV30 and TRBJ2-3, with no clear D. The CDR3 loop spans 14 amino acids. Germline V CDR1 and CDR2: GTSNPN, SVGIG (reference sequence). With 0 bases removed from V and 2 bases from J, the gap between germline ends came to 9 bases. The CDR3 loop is CAWSVVGNTDTQYF. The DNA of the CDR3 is TGTGCCTGGAGTGTGGTAGGGAACACAGATACGCAGTATTTT.

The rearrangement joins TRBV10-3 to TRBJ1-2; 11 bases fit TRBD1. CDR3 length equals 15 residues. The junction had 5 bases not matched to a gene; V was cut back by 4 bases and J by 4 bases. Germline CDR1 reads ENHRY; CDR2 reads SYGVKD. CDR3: CAISVPGQGVYGYTF. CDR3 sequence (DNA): TGTGCCATCAGTGTGCCGGGACAGGGGGTCTATGGCTACACCTTC.

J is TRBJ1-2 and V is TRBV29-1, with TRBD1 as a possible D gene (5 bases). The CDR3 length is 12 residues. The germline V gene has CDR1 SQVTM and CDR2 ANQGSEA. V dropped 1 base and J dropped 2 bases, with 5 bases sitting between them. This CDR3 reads CSVEGTNYGYTF. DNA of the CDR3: TGCAGCGTTGAAGGGACAAACTATGGCTACACCTTC.

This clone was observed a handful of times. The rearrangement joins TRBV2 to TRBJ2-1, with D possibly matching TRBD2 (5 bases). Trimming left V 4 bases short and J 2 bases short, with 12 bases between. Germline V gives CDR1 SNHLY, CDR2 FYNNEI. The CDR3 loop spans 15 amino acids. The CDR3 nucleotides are TGTGCCAGCAGTGTAGGGCGGGCGCCCTACAATGAGCAGTTCTTC. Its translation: CASSVGRAPYNEQFF.

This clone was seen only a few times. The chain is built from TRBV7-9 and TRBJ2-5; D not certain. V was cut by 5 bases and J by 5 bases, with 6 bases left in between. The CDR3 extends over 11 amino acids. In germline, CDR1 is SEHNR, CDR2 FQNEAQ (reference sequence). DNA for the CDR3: TGTGCCAGCAGCCGTCGGGAGACCCAGTACTTC. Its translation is CASSRRETQYF.

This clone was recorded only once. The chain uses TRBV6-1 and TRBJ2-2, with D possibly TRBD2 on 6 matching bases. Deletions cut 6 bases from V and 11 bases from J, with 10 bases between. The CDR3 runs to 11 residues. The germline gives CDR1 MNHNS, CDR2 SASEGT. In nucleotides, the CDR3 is TGTGCCAGCAGGGGAGGAAGAGAGCTGTTTTTT. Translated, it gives CASRGGRELFF.

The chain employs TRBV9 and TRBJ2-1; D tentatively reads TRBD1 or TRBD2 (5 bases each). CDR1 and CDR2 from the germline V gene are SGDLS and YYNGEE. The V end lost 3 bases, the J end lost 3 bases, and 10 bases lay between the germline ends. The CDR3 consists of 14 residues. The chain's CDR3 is CASSAGTDYNEQFF. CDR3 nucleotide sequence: TGTGCCAGCAGCGCCGGGACGGACTACAATGAGCAGTTCTTC.

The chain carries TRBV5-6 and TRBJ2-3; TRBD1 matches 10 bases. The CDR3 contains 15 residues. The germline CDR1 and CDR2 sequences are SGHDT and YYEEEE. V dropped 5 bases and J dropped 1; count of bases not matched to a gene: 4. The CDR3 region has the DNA TGTGCCAGCAGTTACGGGACAGGGGGCACAGATACGCAGTATTTT. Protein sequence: CASSYGTGGTDTQYF.

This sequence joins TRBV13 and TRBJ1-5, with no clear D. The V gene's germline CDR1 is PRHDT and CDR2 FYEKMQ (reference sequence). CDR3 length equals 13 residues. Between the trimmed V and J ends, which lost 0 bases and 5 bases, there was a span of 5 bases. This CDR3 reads CASSLGGYQPQHF. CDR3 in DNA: TGTGCCAGCAGCTTAGGGGGTTATCAGCCCCAGCATTTT.

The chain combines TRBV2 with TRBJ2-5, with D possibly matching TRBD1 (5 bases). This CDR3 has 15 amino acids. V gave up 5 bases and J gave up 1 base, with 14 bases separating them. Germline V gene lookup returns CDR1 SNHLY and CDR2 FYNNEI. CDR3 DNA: TGTGCCAGCAGTACTCCGACAGTACCCCAAGAGACCCAGTACTTC. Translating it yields CASSTPTVPQETQYF.

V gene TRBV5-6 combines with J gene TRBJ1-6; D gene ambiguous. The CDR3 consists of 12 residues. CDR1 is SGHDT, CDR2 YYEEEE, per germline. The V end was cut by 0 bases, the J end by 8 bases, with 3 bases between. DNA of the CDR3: TGTGCCAGCAGCTTGGACTATTCACCCCTCCACTTT. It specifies CASSLDYSPLHF.

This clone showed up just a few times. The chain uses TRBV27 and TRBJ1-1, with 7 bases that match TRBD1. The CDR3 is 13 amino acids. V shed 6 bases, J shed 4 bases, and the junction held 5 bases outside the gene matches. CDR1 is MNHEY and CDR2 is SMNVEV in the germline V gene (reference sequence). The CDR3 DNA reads TGTGCCAGCAGCCTAACAGGGGCCACTGAAGCTTTCTTT. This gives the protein CASSLTGATEAFF.